Listed below are T cell receptor beta chains from one sample, sequenced in a study of CDR3 diversity in severe acne. TCRdb processed the PCR reads anew with MiXCR; each CDR3 protein has one entry. Of roughly 100,000 distinct CDR3 sequences listed, under 60% are singletons. Sequenced input: blood. The source of these receptors is a male donor with acne. Both conserved end residues are part of each CDR3. Fields, in order: CDR3 length, J gene, clone size, D gene, V gene, CDR3 protein, CDR3 DNA. The D gene is left open where the match is weak. Size is omitted from some rows. Given values are once, few, many or a class for expanded clones.

17,TRBJ2-7,medium-sized,.,TRBV7-9,CASSLVLGLQPPYEQYF,TGTGCCAGCAGCTTAGTTCTGGGGTTACAACCCCCCTACGAGCAGTACTTC
17,TRBJ2-3,many,TRBD2,TRBV7-9,CASSLPDSSGRAGGQYF,TGTGCCAGCAGCTTACCCGATTCTAGCGGGAGGGCCGGGGGGCAGTATTTT
19,TRBJ2-3,.,TRBD2,TRBV9,CASSPWPVVSGSSTDTQYF,TGTGCCAGCAGCCCCTGGCCCGTCGTTAGCGGGAGCAGCACAGATACGCAGTATTTT
17,TRBJ2-7,many,TRBD1,TRBV4-1,CASSHLFPGQGPYEQYF,TGCGCCAGCAGCCACCTATTCCCGGGACAGGGGCCCTACGAGCAGTACTTC
13,TRBJ2-7,.,TRBD2,TRBV9,CASTWGGGNEQYF,TGTGCCAGCACCTGGGGGGGAGGGAACGAGCAGTACTTC
13,TRBJ2-5,.,.,TRBV5-6,CASSLTGWETQYF,TGTGCCAGCAGCTTGACAGGCTGGGAGACCCAGTACTTC
16,TRBJ1-2,.,TRBD1,TRBV10-1,CASSHKATTGGNGYTF,TGCGCCAGCAGCCACAAGGCCACTACAGGGGGCAACGGCTACACCTTC
14,TRBJ1-2,.,TRBD1,TRBV20-1,CSARGTGEGYGYTF,TGCAGTGCTAGAGGGACAGGGGAGGGCTATGGCTACACCTTC
17,TRBJ2-3,.,TRBD2,TRBV15,CATSDGASGSSTDTQYF,TGTGCCACCAGTGATGGGGCTAGCGGGAGCAGCACAGATACGCAGTATTTT
16,TRBJ1-2,.,.,TRBV10-2,CASSAEGGPSNYGYTF,TGCGCCAGCAGTGCGGAGGGGGGCCCGTCTAACTATGGCTACACCTTC
16,TRBJ2-1,.,TRBD1,TRBV20-1,CSASVMKDREVDGQFF,TGCAGTGCTAGCGTAATGAAGGACAGGGAGGTGGATGGGCAGTTCTTC
14,TRBJ2-2,many,.,TRBV20-1,CSARDFQNTGELFF,TGCAGTGCTAGAGATTTTCAGAACACCGGGGAGCTGTTTTTT
15,TRBJ1-1,.,TRBD1,TRBV12-3/TRBV12-4,CASSGGQVMNTEAFF,TGTGCCAGCAGTGGGGGACAGGTCATGAACACTGAAGCTTTCTTT
14,TRBJ2-3,once,.,TRBV12-3/TRBV12-4,CASSELSYTDTQYF,TGTGCCAGCAGTGAATTGTCCTACACAGATACGCAGTATTTT
14,TRBJ1-6,.,.,TRBV2,CASRALGGNSPLHF,TGTGCCAGCAGGGCGCTTGGGGGAAATTCACCCCTCCACTTT
14,TRBJ2-2,.,TRBD2,TRBV5-8,CASSTSGNTGELFF,TGTGCCAGCAGTACTAGCGGAAACACCGGGGAGCTGTTTTTT
13,TRBJ1-1,few,.,TRBV9,CASSVGGRTEAFF,TGTGCCAGCAGCGTAGGGGGGAGAACTGAAGCTTTCTTT
14,TRBJ2-5,medium-sized,.,TRBV5-1,CASSLGQEGETQYF,TGCGCCAGCAGCTTGGGCCAGGAGGGAGAGACCCAGTACTTC
12,TRBJ2-1,many,TRBD2,TRBV30,CALDLAGGLQFF,TGTGCCTTGGATTTAGCGGGAGGGTTGCAGTTCTTC
14,TRBJ1-1,medium-sized,.,TRBV20-1,CSASEARGNTEAFF,TGCAGTGCTAGTGAGGCGAGAGGGAACACTGAAGCTTTCTTT
17,TRBJ2-3,.,.,TRBV9,CASSVASTTVRTDTQYF,TGTGCCAGCAGCGTAGCATCAACTACAGTACGGACAGATACGCAGTATTTT
15,TRBJ2-1,many,TRBD1,TRBV5-1,CASSPTGVVYNEQFF,TGCGCCAGCAGCCCGACAGGGGTAGTTTACAATGAGCAGTTCTTC
17,TRBJ1-1,.,TRBD1,TRBV18,CASSPPSVDRANTEAFF,TGTGCCAGCTCACCACCGTCAGTTGACAGGGCAAACACTGAAGCTTTCTTT
13,TRBJ2-7,.,.,TRBV3-1,CASSSPRLDGQYF,TGTGCCAGCAGCTCCCCGCGTCTCGACGGGCAGTACTTC
13,TRBJ2-7,many,.,TRBV20-1,CSASRSGTYEQYF,TGCAGTGCTAGCCGCTCAGGGACCTACGAGCAGTACTTC